This T cell receptor beta chain was obtained from a study of blood T cell repertoires in COVID-19 (TCRdb year 2020). Background for the entire study: Samples covering the acute and convalescent phases of COVID-19 were provided by collaborators in the United States, Italy and Spain. Samples came from the ongoing ImmuneRACE study (first 160 participants) plus 1,254 subjects from 6 global collaborators. Where available, HLA class I and class II types were obtained from metadata supplied by the sample provider rather than from assay-based typing. The repertoires were released in a freely available public database intended as a resource for research on the immune response to SARS-CoV-2. The material from the prospective study consisted of cDNA or gDNA derived from T cells, B-cell-depleted T cells, or PBMCs. The dataset comprised deeply sampled blood TCRbeta repertoires from subjects exposed to, actively infected with, or recovered from COVID-19. A de-identified subject ID, COVID-19 status, age in years and sex were almost always included in the sample metadata.

From the cysteine through the phenylalanine, the CDR3 covers 16 amino acids. Only the CDR3 portion is preserved as DNA: 48 bases, with reading frame beginning at the first base. According to the germline V gene (reference sequence), CDR1 reads SEHNR and CDR2 reads FQNEAQ. The germline ends are 13 bases apart after V is trimmed by 6 bases and J by 1 base. What the research found in general, with its limitations: Clinical and demographic metadata were provided uncurated, with the amount varying by source and participant.

Each collaborating institution followed its own protocols to collect whole blood in K2EDTA tubes. For TCRbeta analysis, collaborators shipped samples as frozen whole blood, isolated PBMCs, or DNA extracted from either of those sample types. This clone turned up a few times. This clone's antigen is unknown. Base qualities were left out, and no much larger clone turns up one base away. TCRbeta CDR3 regions were amplified from genomic DNA using the immunoSEQ Assay, a bias-controlled multiplex PCR. As for how the authors treated the data: The number of nucleated cells in each sample was estimated by amplification of reference gene primers within the assay. To quantify the absolute abundance of each unique TCRbeta CDR3 rearrangement, sequence reads were collapsed and filtered. For each sample, productive Simpson clonality was calculated as the square root of Simpson's diversity index over productive rearrangements. TCRdb holds this immuneACCESS table with in-frame rearrangements only. Some clones are missing; in checked studies, unresolved V genes explain under half, and the rest has no known cause. V, J and clone size derive from that table, while D and trimming were established from the DNA sequence. The table for this sample lists about 33,000 clones; roughly three quarters of them were counted only once. Around 17% of the sample comes from the top ten.

The origin of this receptor is an older man with acute or convalescent COVID-19. The V and J genes are TRBV7-9 and TRBJ1-6; the D segment could be TRBD1, given 5 matching bases. Sequenced sample: peripheral blood. The CDR3: CASRFSGNSYNSPLHF. The DNA is TGTGCCAGCAGGTTCTCAGGGAATTCCTATAATTCACCCCTCCACTTT.